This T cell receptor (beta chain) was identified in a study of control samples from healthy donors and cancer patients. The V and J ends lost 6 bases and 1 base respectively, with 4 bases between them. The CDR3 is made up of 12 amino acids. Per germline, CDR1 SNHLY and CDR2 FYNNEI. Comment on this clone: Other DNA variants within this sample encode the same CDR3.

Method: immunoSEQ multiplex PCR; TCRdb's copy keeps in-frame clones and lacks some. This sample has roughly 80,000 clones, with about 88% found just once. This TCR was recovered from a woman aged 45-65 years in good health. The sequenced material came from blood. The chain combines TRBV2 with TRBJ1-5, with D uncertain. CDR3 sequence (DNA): TGTGCCAGCAGGGAAAGCAATCAGCCCCAGCATTTT. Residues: CASRESNQPQHF.